Sequencing of this TCR beta chain was carried out in a study of radiotherapy plus CTLA-4 blockade in lung cancer. Across the study: Objective responses were seen in roughly 20% of patients, disease control in over 25%.

This clone has just one count. Its specificity is not known. TCRdb keeps only in-frame clones here, not all; method: immunoSEQ multiplex PCR. The sample shows approximately 77,000 clones, roughly 80% of them seen only once. In germline, CDR1 is SGHTA, CDR2 FQGNSA. CDR3 length: 17 residues. With V trimmed by 4 bases and J by 4 bases, 12 bases remained unmatched. Study-wide results and caveats: Early clone dynamics of blood T cells, plus interferon-beta, reportedly predicted response best. Radiotherapy plus ipilimumab was followed by expansion in blood of tumor-derived TCR clones.

Participants had chemo-refractory metastatic non-small-cell lung cancer and were treated with focal radiation plus ipilimumab CTLA-4 blockade. Sequencing was performed on peripheral blood, taken from a patient treated with radiotherapy plus ipilimumab. The chain combines TRBV7-2 with TRBJ2-3; 9 nucleotides line up with TRBD2. The clonotype comes from a human donor with non-small cell lung cancer who had stable disease on radiotherapy plus ipilimumab. The CDR3 reads CASSSGLAQMGADTQYF. DNA of the CDR3: TGTGCCAGCAGCTCTGGACTAGCGCAAATGGGGGCAGATACGCAGTATTTT.